Shown below are 6 T cell receptor beta chains from a single sample sequenced in a study of blood T cell repertoires in COVID-19. Assay: immunoSEQ multiplex PCR; the TCRdb copy retains only in-frame clones and omits some. The table lists 200,000 to 250,000 clones, 84% of them singletons, with approximately 6.2% in the top ten. Sample: PBMCs or T cells enriched from blood (not recorded which). Source of these receptors: a woman in her 40s who had recovered from COVID-19.

As for this clone: The sample has other DNA sequences that encode this CDR3 too. The chain couples TRBV19 to TRBJ2-1, with TRBD2 as a possible D gene (6 bases). The CDR3 sequence is 15 residues long. V shed 2 bases and J shed 6 bases, with 14 bases lying between them. The germline V gene has CDR1 LNHDA and CDR2 SQIVND (reference sequence). CDR3 protein: CASSIISGGGNEQFF. The CDR3 DNA sequence: TGTGCCAGTAGTATAATTAGCGGCGGCGGCAATGAGCAGTTCTTC. The whole variable domain, filled in from reference TRBV19 and TRBJ2-1, reads DGGITQSPKYLFRKEGQNVTLSCEQNLNHDAMYWYRQDPGQGLRLIYYSQIVNDFQKGDIAEGYSVSREKKESFPLTVTSAQKNPTAFYLCASSIISGGGNEQFFGPGTRLTVL.

The gene calls are TRBV28 and TRBJ1-1; D remains unclear. Germline V gene data show CDR1 as MDHEN and CDR2 as SYDVKM. Trimming took off 5 bases at V and 0 bases at J, with 7 bases between the two ends. The CDR3 totals 13 residues. The CDR3 DNA is TGTGCCAGCAGTCCCGGGATGAACACTGAAGCTTTCTTT. It codes for CASSPGMNTEAFF.

The chain couples TRBV6-5 to TRBJ1-1, with D unresolved. The germline V and J ends were trimmed by 1 base and 1 base, with 10 bases remaining between them. Germline V gene data show CDR1 as MNHEY and CDR2 as SVGAGI. The CDR3 extends over 15 amino acids. CDR3 bases: TGTGCCAGCAGTTACTTAGACACTTCGAACACTGAAGCTTTCTTT. It codes for CASSYLDTSNTEAFF.

The CDR3 DNA reads as TGTGCCAGTAGTATAGGAACTGGAGGGAGTAGAAACATTCAGTACTTC. Translation gives CASSIGTGGSRNIQYF. The rearrangement joins TRBV19 to TRBJ2-4; D perhaps matches TRBD2 (6 bases). The CDR3 is 16 residues long. CDR1 is LNHDA, CDR2 SQIVND, per germline (reference sequence). Trimming removed 1 base from V and 6 bases from J, with 16 bases in between.

The V and J genes are TRBV5-1 and TRBJ2-1, with D hard to call. Germline V gene data show CDR1 as SGHRS and CDR2 as YFSETQ. The CDR3 is 13 residues long. Trimming took 0 bases from V and 9 from J, leaving 10 bases between them. Here the CDR3 reads CASSLVVIGEQFF. The CDR3 DNA reads as TGCGCCAGCAGCTTGGTAGTCATCGGTGAGCAGTTCTTC.

The genes are TRBV19 and TRBJ2-1; D is perhaps TRBD1 (7 bases). CDR1 is LNHDA, CDR2 SQIVND, per germline (reference sequence). The CDR3 loop spans 16 amino acids. V lost 3 bases, J lost 8 bases, and 20 bases lay in between. The CDR3 coding sequence is TGTGCCAGTAGTATGGAACTCAGGGGGGCGTACGATGAGCAGTTCTTC. This translates into CASSMELRGAYDEQFF.